This T cell receptor (beta chain) was sequenced during a study of blood T cell repertoires in COVID-19. Background on the study: The origin of the acute and convalescent COVID-19 samples was the United States, Italy and Spain. The analysed material was cDNA or gDNA that came from T cells, B-cell-depleted T cells, or PBMCs.

Germline V gene lookup returns CDR1 SGHAT and CDR2 FQNNGV. V was trimmed by 5 bases and J by 3 bases, leaving 16 bases between them. The CDR3 spans 15 residues. In the study's own analysis: Researchers report that nucleated cell counts were estimated from reference gene primer amplification. Only in-frame clones appear in the TCRdb table, and some are missing; sequencing was by immunoSEQ multiplex PCR. V, J and clone size were drawn from that table, and D and trimming were deduced from the DNA. The sample shows approximately 230,000 clones, around nine tenths of them seen only once. This chain joins TRBV11-2 and TRBJ1-2; TRBD1 is a possible D gene (6 bases). The sequenced sample consisted of peripheral blood. The sequence came from a woman in her thirties or forties who had recovered from COVID-19. As DNA, the CDR3 is TGTGCCAGCAGCCCAAGAGGGGGTAGAGACTATGGCTACACCTTC. Encoded protein: CASSPRGGRDYGYTF.